This T cell receptor beta chain was captured by sequencing in a study of cytomegalovirus exposure and HLA in healthy donors. The germline gives CDR1 KGHSH, CDR2 LQKENI. This CDR3 spans 11 amino acids. With 3 bases removed from V and 8 bases from J, the gap between germline ends came to 4 bases. Here immunoSEQ multiplex PCR was the method, and the copy in TCRdb shows in-frame clones only, minus some. The sample shows more than 110,000 clones, around four fifths of them seen only once. The sequence was obtained from a woman under 40 in good health and CMV-seronegative. The rearrangement joins TRBV18 to TRBJ1-4; no firm D call. Sequencing input: PBMCs. The CDR3 DNA is TGTGCCAGCTCACCTGGCGAAAAACTGTTTTTT. Translating gives CASSPGEKLFF. Variable domain in full (rest from reference TRBV18 and TRBJ1-4): NAGVMQNPRHLVRRRGQEARLRCSPMKGHSHVYWYRQLPEEGLKFMVYLQKENIIDESGMPKERFSAEFPKEGPSILRIQQVVRGDSAAYFCASSPGEKLFFGSGTQLSVL.